This TCR beta chain emerged from a study of shared clonotypes between healthy human individuals. Study observations and caveats: As a rule, naive subsets had a larger estimated richness than memory subsets.

Worth noting for this clone: Antigen unknown.

Some clones are missing from TCRdb's copy, which holds only in-frame ones; the method was immunoSEQ multiplex PCR. The sample records 2.3 million or so clones, about 92% being singletons. Sequenced input: naive CD4+ T cells from PBMCs. Indicated subset: CD45RA+ positively selected. The sequence came from a young man in good health. Some clones in this sample may be carry-over from other donors' samples.

In nucleotides, the CDR3 is TGTGCCAGCAGCTTAGATAGCGGGAGAGATACGCAGTATTTT. Residues: CASSLDSGRDTQYF. The rearrangement uses TRBV11-3 and TRBJ2-3; 9 nucleotides line up with TRBD2. The CDR3 is 14 amino acids. Germline V gives CDR1 SGHNT, CDR2 YENEEA. V trimming: 0 bases; J trimming: 5 bases; junction bases outside the gene matches: 0.